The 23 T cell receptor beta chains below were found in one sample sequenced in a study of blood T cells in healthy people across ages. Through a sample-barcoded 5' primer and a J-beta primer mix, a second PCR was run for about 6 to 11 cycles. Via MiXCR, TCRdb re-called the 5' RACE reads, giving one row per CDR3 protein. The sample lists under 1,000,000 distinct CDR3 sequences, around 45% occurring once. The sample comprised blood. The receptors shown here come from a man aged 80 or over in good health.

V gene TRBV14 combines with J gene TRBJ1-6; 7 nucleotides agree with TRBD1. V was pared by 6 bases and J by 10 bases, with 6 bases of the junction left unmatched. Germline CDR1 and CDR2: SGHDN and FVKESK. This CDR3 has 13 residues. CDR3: CASREAGGSPLHF. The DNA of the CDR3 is TGTGCCAGCAGAGAGGCAGGGGGATCACCCCTCCACTTT.

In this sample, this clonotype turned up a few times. The CDR3 DNA reads TGCGCCAGCAGCCAAGAAACGGGAGGCCCCTACAATGAGCAGTTCTTC. It is translated as CASSQETGGPYNEQFF. The chain has TRBV4-3 and TRBJ2-1; 7 bases match TRBD2. The germline gives CDR1 LGHNA, CDR2 YSLEER. The CDR3 extends over 16 amino acids. The V gene end was trimmed by 0 bases and the J gene end by 2 bases; junction bases not matched to a gene: 4.

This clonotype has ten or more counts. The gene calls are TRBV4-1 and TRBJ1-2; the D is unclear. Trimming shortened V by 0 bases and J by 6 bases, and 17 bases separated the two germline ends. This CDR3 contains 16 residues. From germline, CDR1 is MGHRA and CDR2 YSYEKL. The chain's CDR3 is CASSQETDAGRHGYTF. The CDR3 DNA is TGCGCCAGCAGCCAAGAGACGGACGCCGGGAGGCATGGCTACACCTTC.

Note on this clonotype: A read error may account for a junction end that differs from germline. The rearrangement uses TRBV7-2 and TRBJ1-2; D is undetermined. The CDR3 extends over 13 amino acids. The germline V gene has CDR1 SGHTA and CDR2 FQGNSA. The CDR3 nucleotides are TGTGTCAGCAGCCGGACGGGTAACTATGGCTACACCTTC. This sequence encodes CVSSRTGNYGYTF.

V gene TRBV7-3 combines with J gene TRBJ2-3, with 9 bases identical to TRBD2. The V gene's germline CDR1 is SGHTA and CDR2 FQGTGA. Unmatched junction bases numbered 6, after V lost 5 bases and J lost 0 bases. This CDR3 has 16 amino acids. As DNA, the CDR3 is TGTGCCAGCAGCCCGCCCACTAGCGGGAGCACAGATACGCAGTATTTT. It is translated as CASSPPTSGSTDTQYF. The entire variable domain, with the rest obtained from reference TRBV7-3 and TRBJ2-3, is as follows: GAGVSQTPSNKVTEKGKYVELRCDPISGHTALYWYRQSLGQGPEFLIYFQGTGAADDSGLPNDRFFAVRPEGSVSTLKIQRTERGDSAVYLCASSPPTSGSTDTQYFGPGTRLTVL.

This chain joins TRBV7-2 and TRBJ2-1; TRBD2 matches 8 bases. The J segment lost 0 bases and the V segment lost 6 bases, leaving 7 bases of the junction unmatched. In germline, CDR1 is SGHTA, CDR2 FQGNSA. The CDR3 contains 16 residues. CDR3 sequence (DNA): TGTGCCAGCAGTGGCCCGAGCGGGGGCTCCTACAATGAGCAGTTCTTC. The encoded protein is CASSGPSGGSYNEQFF.

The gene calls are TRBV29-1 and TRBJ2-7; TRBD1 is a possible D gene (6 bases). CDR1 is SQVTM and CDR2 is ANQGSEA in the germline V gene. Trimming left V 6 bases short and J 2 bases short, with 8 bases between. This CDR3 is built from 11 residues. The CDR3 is CSVGGTYEQYF. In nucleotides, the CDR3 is TGCAGCGTAGGGGGAACCTACGAGCAGTACTTC.

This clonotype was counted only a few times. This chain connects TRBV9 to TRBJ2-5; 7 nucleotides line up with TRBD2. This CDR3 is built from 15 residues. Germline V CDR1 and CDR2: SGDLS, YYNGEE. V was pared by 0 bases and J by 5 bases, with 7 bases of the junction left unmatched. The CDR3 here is CASSVGQGRGETQYF. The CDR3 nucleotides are TGTGCCAGCAGCGTAGGACAAGGGCGGGGGGAGACCCAGTACTTC.

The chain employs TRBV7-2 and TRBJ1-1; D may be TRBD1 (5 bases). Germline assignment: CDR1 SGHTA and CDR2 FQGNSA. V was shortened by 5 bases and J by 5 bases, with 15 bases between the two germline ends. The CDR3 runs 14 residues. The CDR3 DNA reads TGTGCCAGCAGCCCCGGGGGACGACCTACTGAAGCTTTCTTT. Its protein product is CASSPGGRPTEAFF.

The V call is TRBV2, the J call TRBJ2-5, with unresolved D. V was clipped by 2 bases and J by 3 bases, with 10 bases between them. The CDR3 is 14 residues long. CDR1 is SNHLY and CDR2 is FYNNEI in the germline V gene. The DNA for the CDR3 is TGTGCCAGCAGTGAACTATACGAAAAAGAGACCCAGTACTTC. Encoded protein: CASSELYEKETQYF. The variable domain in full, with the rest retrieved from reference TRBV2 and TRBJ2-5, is EPEVTQTPSHQVTQMGQEVILRCVPISNHLYFYWYRQILGQKVEFLVSFYNNEISEKSEIFDDQFSVERPDGSNFTLKIRSTKLEDSAMYFCASSELYEKETQYFGPGTRLLVL.

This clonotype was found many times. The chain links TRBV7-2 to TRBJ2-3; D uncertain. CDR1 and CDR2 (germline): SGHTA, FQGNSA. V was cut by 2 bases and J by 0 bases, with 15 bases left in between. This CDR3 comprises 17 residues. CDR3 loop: CASSLFPPGYSTDTQYF. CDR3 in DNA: TGTGCCAGCAGCTTATTCCCACCGGGTTATAGCACAGATACGCAGTATTTT.

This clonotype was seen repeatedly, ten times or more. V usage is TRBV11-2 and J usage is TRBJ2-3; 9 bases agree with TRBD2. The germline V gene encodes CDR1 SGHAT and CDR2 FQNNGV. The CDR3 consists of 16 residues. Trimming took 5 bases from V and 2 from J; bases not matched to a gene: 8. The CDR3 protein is CASSPGLALATDTQYF. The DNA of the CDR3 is TGTGCCAGCAGCCCGGGACTAGCTCTTGCCACAGATACGCAGTATTTT.

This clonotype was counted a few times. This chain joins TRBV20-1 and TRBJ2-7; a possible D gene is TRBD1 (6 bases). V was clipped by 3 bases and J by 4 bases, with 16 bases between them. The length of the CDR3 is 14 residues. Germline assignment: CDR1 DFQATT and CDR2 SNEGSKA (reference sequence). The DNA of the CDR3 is TGCAGTGCTAGCCTTACAGGGAGACCTTACGAGCAGTACTTC. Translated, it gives CSASLTGRPYEQYF.

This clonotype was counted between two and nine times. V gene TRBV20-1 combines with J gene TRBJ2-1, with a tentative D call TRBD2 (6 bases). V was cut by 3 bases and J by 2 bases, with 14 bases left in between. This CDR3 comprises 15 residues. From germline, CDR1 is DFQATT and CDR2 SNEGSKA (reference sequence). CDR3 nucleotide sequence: TGCAGTGCTAGGGATCTCGGGAGCCCCTACAATGAGCAGTTCTTC. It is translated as CSARDLGSPYNEQFF.

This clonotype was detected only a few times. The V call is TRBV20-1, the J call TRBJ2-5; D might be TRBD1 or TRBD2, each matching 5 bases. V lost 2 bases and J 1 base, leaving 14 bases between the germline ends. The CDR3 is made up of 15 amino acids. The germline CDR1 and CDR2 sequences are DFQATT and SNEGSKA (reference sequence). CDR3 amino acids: CSARNGVGTQETQYF. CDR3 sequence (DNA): TGCAGTGCTAGAAATGGGGTGGGGACCCAAGAGACCCAGTACTTC.

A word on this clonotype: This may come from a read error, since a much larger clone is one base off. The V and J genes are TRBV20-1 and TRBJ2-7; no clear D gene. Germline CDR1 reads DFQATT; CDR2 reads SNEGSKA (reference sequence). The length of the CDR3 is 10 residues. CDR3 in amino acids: CYPSNNEQYF. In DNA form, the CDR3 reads TGCTATCCCAGCAACAATGAGCAGTACTTC.

CDR3 residues: CASGTVTDTQYF. CDR3 sequence (DNA): TGTGCCAGCGGGACGGTCACAGATACGCAGTATTTT. The rearrangement joins TRBV7-9 to TRBJ2-3; the D gene could be TRBD1 or TRBD2 (5 bases each). Germline lookup yields CDR1 SEHNR and CDR2 FQNEAQ (reference sequence). CDR3 size: 12 residues. Trimming took off 8 bases at V and 2 bases at J, with 8 bases between the two ends.

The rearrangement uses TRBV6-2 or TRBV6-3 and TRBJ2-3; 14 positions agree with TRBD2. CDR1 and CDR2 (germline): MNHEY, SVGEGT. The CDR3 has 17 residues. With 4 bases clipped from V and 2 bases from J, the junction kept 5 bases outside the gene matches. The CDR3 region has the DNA TGTGCCAGCAGTTTCGGACTAGCGGGAGGTTACACAGATACGCAGTATTTT. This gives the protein CASSFGLAGGYTDTQYF.

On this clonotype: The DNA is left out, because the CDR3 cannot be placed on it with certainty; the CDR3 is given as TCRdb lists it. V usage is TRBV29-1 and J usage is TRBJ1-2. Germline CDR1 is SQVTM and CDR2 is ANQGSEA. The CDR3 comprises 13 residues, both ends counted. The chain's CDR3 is CSTDIRDSYGCTF.

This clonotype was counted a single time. CDR3 DNA sequence: TGTGCCAGCAGAGGGGTTGAGCAGTTCTTC. Residues: CASRGVEQFF. The chain recombines TRBV28 with TRBJ2-1; TRBD1 is a possible D gene (5 bases). The CDR3 spans 10 residues. Germline CDR1 MDHEN, CDR2 SYDVKM. V was trimmed by 6 bases and J by 9 bases, leaving 6 bases between them.

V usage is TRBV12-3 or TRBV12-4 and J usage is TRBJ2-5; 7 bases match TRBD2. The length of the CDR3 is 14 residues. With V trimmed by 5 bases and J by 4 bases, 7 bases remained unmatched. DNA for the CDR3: TGTGCCAGCAGTGAACTAGCGTTCGGAGAGACCCAGTACTTC. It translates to CASSELAFGETQYF.

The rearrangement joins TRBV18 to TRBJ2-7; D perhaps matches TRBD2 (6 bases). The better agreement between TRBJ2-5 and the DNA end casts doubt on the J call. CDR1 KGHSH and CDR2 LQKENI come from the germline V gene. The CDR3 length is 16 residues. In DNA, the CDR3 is TGTGCCAGCTCACCAAAAGGAGGAGGGTTAGGTGAGACCCAGTACTTC. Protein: CASSPKGGGLGETQYF.

DNA for the CDR3: TGTGCCAGCAGCTTAGTAGGGACTAGCCCCCTGGATACGCAGTATTTT. Translation gives CASSLVGTSPLDTQYF. The chain carries TRBV7-2 and TRBJ2-3; 9 bases are shared with TRBD2. The length of the CDR3 is 16 residues. V gave up 1 base and J gave up 6 bases; unmatched junction bases: 8. The germline CDR1 and CDR2 sequences are SGHTA and FQGNSA.